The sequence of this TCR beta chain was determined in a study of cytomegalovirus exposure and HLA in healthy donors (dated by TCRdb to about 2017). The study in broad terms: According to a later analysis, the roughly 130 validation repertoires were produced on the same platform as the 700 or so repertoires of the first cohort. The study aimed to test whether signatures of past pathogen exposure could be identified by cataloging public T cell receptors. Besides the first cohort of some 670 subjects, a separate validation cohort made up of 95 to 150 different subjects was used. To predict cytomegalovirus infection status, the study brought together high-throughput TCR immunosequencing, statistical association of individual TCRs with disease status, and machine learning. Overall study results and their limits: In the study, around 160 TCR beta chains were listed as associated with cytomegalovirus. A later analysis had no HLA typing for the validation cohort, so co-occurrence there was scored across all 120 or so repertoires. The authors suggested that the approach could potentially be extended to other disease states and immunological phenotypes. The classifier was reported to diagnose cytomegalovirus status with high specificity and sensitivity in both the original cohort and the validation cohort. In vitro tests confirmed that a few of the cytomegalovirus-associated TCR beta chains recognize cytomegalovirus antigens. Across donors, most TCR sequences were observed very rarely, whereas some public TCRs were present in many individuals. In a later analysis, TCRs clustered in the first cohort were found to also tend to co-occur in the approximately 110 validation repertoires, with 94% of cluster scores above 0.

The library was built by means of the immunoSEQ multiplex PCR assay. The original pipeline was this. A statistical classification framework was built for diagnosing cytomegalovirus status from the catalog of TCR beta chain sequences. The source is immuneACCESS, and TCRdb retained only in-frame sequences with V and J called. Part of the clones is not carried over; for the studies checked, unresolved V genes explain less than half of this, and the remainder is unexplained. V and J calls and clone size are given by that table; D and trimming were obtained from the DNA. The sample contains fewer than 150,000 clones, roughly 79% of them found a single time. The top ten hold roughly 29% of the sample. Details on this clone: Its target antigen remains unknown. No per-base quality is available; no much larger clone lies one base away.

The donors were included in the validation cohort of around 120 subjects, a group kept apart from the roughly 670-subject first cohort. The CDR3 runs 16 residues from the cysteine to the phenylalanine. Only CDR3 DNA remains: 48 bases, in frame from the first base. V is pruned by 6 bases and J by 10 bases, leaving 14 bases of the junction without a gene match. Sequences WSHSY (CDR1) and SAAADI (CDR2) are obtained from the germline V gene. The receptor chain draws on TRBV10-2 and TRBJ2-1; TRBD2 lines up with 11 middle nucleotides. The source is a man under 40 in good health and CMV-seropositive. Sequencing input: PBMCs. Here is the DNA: TGCGCCAGCAGCCCGGGACTAGCGGTACCGGTGAACGAGCAGTTCTTC. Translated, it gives CASSPGLAVPVNEQFF.